Included here is one T cell receptor (beta chain) sequence, with context. This sample is drawn from a study of T cell changes during pregnancy in multiple sclerosis. Clones were read by immunoSEQ multiplex PCR, and TCRdb kept only the in-frame ones, dropping some. The sample has some 80,000 clones, roughly 90% seen once. The V segment lost 1 base and the J segment 3 bases; nucleotides outside the gene matches: 7. Germline CDR1 reads KGHSH; CDR2 reads LQKENI. The CDR3 runs 16 residues. Sequencing was performed on peripheral blood, taken in the first trimester of pregnancy. The chain couples TRBV18 to TRBJ1-1; 8 bases match TRBD1. This TCR was recovered from a female donor in good health, enrolled as a control in a pregnancy study. The CDR3 DNA sequence: TGTGCCAGCTCACCACTCCACGGACAGGGCGACACTGAAGCTTTCTTT. Protein sequence: CASSPLHGQGDTEAFF.